Given below is one TCR beta chain in context. V was cut by 6 bases and J by 5 bases, with 13 bases left in between. Germline V gene sequence: CDR1 SQVTM, CDR2 ANQGSEA. The CDR3 extends over 13 amino acids. Original data processing: Scientists estimated how many nucleated cells there were by amplifying reference gene primers. Method: immunoSEQ multiplex PCR; TCRdb's copy keeps in-frame clones and lacks some. V and J calls and clone size follow that table, whereas D and trimming were derived from the DNA. Among around 97,000 clones listed, 75% to 90% were seen once. These data belong to a study of blood T cell repertoires in COVID-19. The wider study: Acute and convalescent COVID-19 samples came from the United States, Italy and Spain. Nucleic acid was either cDNA or gDNA, and it came from T cells, B-cell-depleted T cells, or PBMCs.

The rearrangement links TRBV29-1 to TRBJ1-4, with D unresolved. The sequenced sample consisted of peripheral blood. This TCR came from a human donor in a cohort sampled during active or convalescent COVID-19. The CDR3 region has the DNA TGCAGCGTCCAGGCAGGCCTGAATGAAAAACTGTTTTTT. This codes for CSVQAGLNEKLFF.